One and the same sample provided the 20 T cell receptor beta chains below, sequenced in a study of T cells after posttransplantation cyclophosphamide (dated by TCRdb to 2016 to 2017). The receptor library was made with the immunoSEQ multiplex PCR assay. The table was pulled from immuneACCESS by TCRdb, which kept in-frame rearrangements only. Such tables lose some clones; where checked, under half of the loss comes from unresolved V genes, and the rest has no known cause. The sample profile shows 800 to 900 clones; about 50% of them were found once. The ten top clones hold approximately 46% of the sample. The intended sense of this specimen's treatment or condition label: high-dose cyclophosphamide on days +3 and +4 as single-agent GVHD prophylaxis. PTCy patients received busulfan and fludarabine conditioning, a related or unrelated marrow graft, and cyclophosphamide on days +3 and +4. The sequences come from CD8+ T cells sorted from blood, collected after allogeneic stem cell transplant with posttransplant cyclophosphamide. These receptors all stem from a female patient aged 60 or older who received an allogeneic stem cell transplant from a related donor and was CMV-positive. It is possible that, after a transplant, some T cells come from the graft donor.

This chain links TRBV7-9 with TRBJ1-1; D is perhaps TRBD1 (5 bases). Germline values: CDR1 SEHNR, CDR2 FQNEAQ (reference sequence). The CDR3 is made up of 13 amino acids. V lost 2 bases, J lost 6 bases, and 10 bases lay in between. CDR3 nucleotides: TGTGCCAGCAGCTTACCCCAGGGCCCTGAAGCTTTCTTT. Amino acids: CASSLPQGPEAFF. Complete variable domain (other parts from reference TRBV7-9 and TRBJ1-1): DTGVSQNPRHKITKRGQNVTFRCDPISEHNRLYWYRQTLGQGPEFLTYFQNEAQLEKSRLLSDRFSAERPKGSFSTLEIQRTEQGDSAMYLCASSLPQGPEAFFGQGTRLTVV.

This clone was counted a few times. The chain recombines TRBV25-1 with TRBJ1-2; D might be TRBD1 (6 bases). CDR3 length equals 15 residues. V was trimmed by 5 bases and J by 4 bases, leaving 17 bases between them. Germline V gene sequence: CDR1 MGHDK, CDR2 SYGVNS. Here the CDR3 reads CASSLGGAPGYGYTF. The CDR3 bases are TGTGCCAGCAGTTTAGGGGGGGCGCCGGGCTATGGCTACACCTTC.

The sample holds a few counts of this clone. The genes are TRBV30 and TRBJ2-1; 14 bases agree with TRBD2. The V segment lost 1 base and the J segment 2 bases; nucleotides outside the gene matches: 1. The V gene's germline CDR1 is GTSNPN and CDR2 SVGIG (reference sequence). This CDR3 is built from 16 residues. CDR3 coding DNA: TGTGCCTGGAGTGGGGGACTAGCGGGAGCCTACAATGAGCAGTTCTTC. This gives the protein CAWSGGLAGAYNEQFF.

About this clone itself: The junction and the germline gene differ at one end; a read error may be behind it. V usage is TRBV2 and J usage is TRBJ2-4, with D possibly matching TRBD1 (5 bases). Germline assignment: CDR1 SNHLY and CDR2 FYNNEI. The CDR3 has 14 amino acids. The CDR3 is CASTEDSAKNIQYF. CDR3 nucleotides: TGTGCCAGCACTGAAGACAGCGCCAAAAACATTCAGTACTTC. Using reference TRBV2 and TRBJ2-4 for the parts outside the CDR3, the full variable domain is EPEVTQTPSHQVTQMGQEVILRCVPISNHLYFYWYRQILGQKVEFLVSFYNNEISEKSEIFDDQFSVERPDGSNFTLKIRSTKLEDSAMYFCASTEDSAKNIQYFGAGTRLSVL.

This sequence joins TRBV6-5 and TRBJ2-1, with TRBD1 matching over 10 bases. The germline gives CDR1 MNHEY, CDR2 SVGAGI. The CDR3 is 13 residues long. The V gene end was trimmed by 8 bases and the J gene end by 2 bases; junction bases not matched to a gene: 0. The CDR3 reads CASGQGAYNEQFF. In nucleotides, the CDR3 is TGTGCCAGCGGACAGGGGGCCTACAATGAGCAGTTCTTC.

The CDR3 reads CASTITVTSGSYEQYF. The DNA for the CDR3 is TGTGCCAGCACCATAACGGTGACTAGCGGGAGCTACGAGCAGTACTTC. The rearrangement links TRBV11-2 to TRBJ2-7; TRBD2 aligns across 12 bases. Looked up from germline, CDR1 is SGHAT and CDR2 is FQNNGV. The J segment lost 3 bases and the V segment lost 7 bases, leaving 10 bases of the junction unmatched. The CDR3 is made up of 16 amino acids.

The chain has TRBV4-2 and TRBJ1-1; D gene uncertain. The germline V gene has CDR1 LGHNA and CDR2 YNFKEQ. The CDR3 totals 13 residues. V lost 7 bases and J lost 1, with 10 bases in between. The CDR3 DNA is TGTGCCAGCACCCCATCGGGGAACACTGAAGCTTTCTTT. Amino acids: CASTPSGNTEAFF.

The rearrangement uses TRBV19 and TRBJ2-2, with D perhaps TRBD1 (6 bases). Germline assignment: CDR1 LNHDA and CDR2 SQIVND (reference sequence). The CDR3 consists of 13 residues. V was pared by 11 bases and J by 2 bases, with 12 bases between. CDR3 DNA sequence: TGTGCCTGTGGGACATATAACACCGGGGAGCTGTTTTTT. This gives the protein CACGTYNTGELFF.

CDR3 nucleotide sequence: TGTGCCAGCAGCTTTAGCTTGGATCCCGGGGTTGAGCAGTTCTTC. Amino acids: CASSFSLDPGVEQFF. The gene calls are TRBV7-9 and TRBJ2-1, with TRBD2 as a possible D gene (5 bases). Germline V gene sequence: CDR1 SEHNR, CDR2 FQNEAQ (reference sequence). The CDR3 extends over 15 amino acids. The V gene lost 3 bases and the J gene lost 9 bases, with 18 bases spanning the gap.

The V call is TRBV12-2, the J call TRBJ1-1. TRBV12-2 is a listed pseudogene. CDR3 size: 13 residues. This CDR3 reads CASTPSGNTEAFF. CDR3 nucleotides: TGTGCCAGCACCCCATCGGGGAACACTGAAGCTTTCTTT.

The CDR3 reads CASSYSRGKGDQPQHF. Written as DNA, the CDR3 is TGTGCCAGCAGTTACTCGAGGGGTAAGGGGGATCAGCCCCAGCATTTT. The chain joins TRBV6-6 to TRBJ1-5, with a tentative D call TRBD1 (6 bases). Germline CDR1 MNHNY, CDR2 SVGAGI (reference sequence). CDR3 length: 16 amino acids. The germline V and J ends were trimmed by 0 bases and 5 bases, with 14 bases remaining between them.

This clone is classed as medium-sized. The J gene is TRBJ2-7, the V gene TRBV7-3; TRBD1 might be the D (6 bases). The V gene lost 3 bases and the J gene lost 4 bases, with 13 bases spanning the gap. Germline lookup yields CDR1 SGHTA and CDR2 FQGTGA. The CDR3 consists of 14 residues. In nucleotides, the CDR3 is TGTGCCAGCAGCTTTGGACAGACCCCGTACGAGCAGTACTTC. It translates to CASSFGQTPYEQYF. The variable domain in full, completed from reference TRBV7-3 and TRBJ2-7, reads GAGVSQTPSNKVTEKGKYVELRCDPISGHTALYWYRQSLGQGPEFLIYFQGTGAADDSGLPNDRFFAVRPEGSVSTLKIQRTERGDSAVYLCASSFGQTPYEQYFGPGTRLTVT.

The CDR3 coding sequence is TGTGCCACCAGCAGGACAGACAGGCGGAAAAACATTCAGTACTTC. It codes for CATSRTDRRKNIQYF. The chain links TRBV15 to TRBJ2-4; D is possibly TRBD1 (6 bases). Per the germline V gene, CDR1 is LNHNV and CDR2 is YYDKDF (reference sequence). The V end lost 3 bases, the J end lost 4 bases, and 13 bases lay between the germline ends. The CDR3 loop spans 15 amino acids.

V is TRBV7-9 and J is TRBJ2-5, with 7 bases fitting TRBD2. The CDR3 runs 16 residues. Germline loops: CDR1 SEHNR, CDR2 FQNEAQ (reference sequence). Losses at the gene ends were 0 bases for V and 1 base for J; bases not matched to a gene: 5. Here the CDR3 DNA reads TGTGCCAGCAGCTTAGCCCGGGGGAGGGGCCAAGAGACCCAGTACTTC. As protein: CASSLARGRGQETQYF.

The chain couples TRBV5-1 to TRBJ2-1; TRBD2 matches 7 bases. Germline assignment: CDR1 SGHRS and CDR2 YFSETQ. There are 13 residues in the CDR3. Trimming removed 0 bases from V and 10 bases from J; junction bases left unmatched: 4. The CDR3 DNA is TGCGCCAGCAGCTTGGTTGGGGGAGGGGAGCAGTTCTTC. This sequence encodes CASSLVGGGEQFF.

This clone was found once. A far more abundant clone sits one base away, making this likely a read error. The rearrangement joins TRBV19 to TRBJ2-5; the match to TRBD1 covers 7 bases. Germline values: CDR1 LNHDA, CDR2 SQIVND (reference sequence). The CDR3 contains 16 residues. CDR3 nucleotide sequence: TGTGCCAGTTCTAAATTTATCGGGACAGTACAAGAGATCCAGTACTTC. Translated: CASSKFIGTVQEIQYF. The entire variable domain, with the rest obtained from reference TRBV19 and TRBJ2-5, is as follows: DGGITQSPKYLFRKEGQNVTLSCEQNLNHDAMYWYRQDPGQGLRLIYYSQIVNDFQKGDIAEGYSVSREKKESFPLTVTSAQKNPTAFYLCASSKFIGTVQEIQYFGPGTRLLVL.

This clone ranks as medium-sized. This chain uses TRBV15 with TRBJ1-2, with TRBD1 identical over 8 bases. This CDR3 comprises 13 residues. V lost 4 bases and J lost 4; bases outside the gene matches: 2. Germline values: CDR1 LNHNV, CDR2 YYDKDF (reference sequence). The chain's CDR3 is CATSMGTGYGYTF. CDR3 bases: TGTGCCACCAGCATGGGGACAGGCTATGGCTACACCTTC.

This clone is labeled as large. Other DNA variants within this sample encode the same CDR3. The chain joins TRBV27 to TRBJ1-2, with D possibly being TRBD1 (6 bases). Germline CDR1 reads MNHEY; CDR2 reads SMNVEV (reference sequence). V lost 2 bases to trimming and J lost 4 bases, with 14 bases between them. The CDR3 extends over 15 amino acids. CDR3 DNA: TGTGCCAGCAGTTTAGGGGGGGCGCCGGGCTATGGCTACACCTTC. It encodes CASSLGGAPGYGYTF.

For this clone: A far larger clone is one base from this, pointing to a likely read error. The chain is built from TRBV2 and TRBJ2-7; 11 bases are shared with TRBD1. The CDR3 is 13 amino acids. The germline V gene encodes CDR1 SNHLY and CDR2 FYNNEI. V was pared by 8 bases and J by 7 bases, with 7 bases of the junction left unmatched. The CDR3 protein is CASGQGAYNEQYF. Written as DNA, the CDR3 is TGTGCCAGCGGACAGGGGGCCTACAATGAGCAGTACTTC.

V usage is TRBV6-4 and J usage is TRBJ1-2, with a weak D call TRBD1 (5 bases). This CDR3 has 14 residues. V shed 5 bases and J shed 6 bases, with 16 bases lying between them. CDR1 is MRHNA and CDR2 is SNTAGT in the germline V gene. The CDR3 sequence is CASSYPWGGDGYTF. CDR3 coding DNA: TGTGCCAGCAGTTACCCTTGGGGCGGAGATGGCTACACCTTC.